The 20 T cell receptor beta chains reported below all come from one sample, sequenced in a study of shared clonotypes between healthy human individuals. Profiling relied on immunoSEQ multiplex PCR, and the TCRdb table lists in-frame clones only, not all of them. The sample lists around 1 million clones; approximately 80% were seen once. Material for sequencing was memory CD4+ T cells sorted from blood. This sample's subset: CD45RA-negative fraction. All receptors derive from a man aged 18 to 30 in good health.

The chain uses TRBV5-6 and TRBJ1-1; possibly TRBD1 for D (5 bases). Germline values: CDR1 SGHDT, CDR2 YYEEEE. Trimming pared 0 bases from V and 3 bases from J, leaving 15 bases between. The CDR3 length is 16 residues. The CDR3 sequence: CASSLANIGGYTEAFF. CDR3 bases: TGTGCCAGCAGCTTGGCCAACATCGGGGGTTACACTGAAGCTTTCTTT.

Remarks on this clone: Compared with germline, one end of the junction differs, possibly owing to a read error. V and J are TRBV6-6 and TRBJ2-3; 7 bases align to TRBD2. The CDR3 has 12 residues. The germline gives CDR1 MNHNY, CDR2 SVGAGI (reference sequence). CDR3 sequence (DNA): TGTGCCAGCAGTTCTACGGCGGGGGTTTTCCATTTT. Translated, it gives CASSSTAGVFHF.

The chain links TRBV7-6 to TRBJ1-1; D unclear. The V gene's germline CDR1 is SGHVS and CDR2 FNYEAQ. This CDR3 is built from 16 residues. Trimming took 4 bases from V and 4 from J, leaving 19 bases between them. The chain's CDR3 is CASSSEGVVGLTEAFF. As DNA, the CDR3 is TGTGCCAGCAGCTCCGAAGGAGTGGTAGGGCTCACTGAAGCTTTCTTT. Filled out from reference TRBV7-6 and TRBJ1-1, the complete variable domain reads GAGVSQSPRYKVTKRGQDVALRCDPISGHVSLYWYRQALGQGPEFLTYFNYEAQQDKSGLPNDRFSAERPEGSISTLTIQRTEQRDSAMYRCASSSEGVVGLTEAFFGQGTRLTVV.

The chain combines TRBV28 with TRBJ1-2, with D maybe TRBD1 (5 bases). The CDR3 extends over 14 amino acids. Deletions cut 10 bases from V and 0 bases from J, with 15 bases between. Germline CDR1 MDHEN, CDR2 SYDVKM. CDR3 DNA: TGTGCCACCAGCTTACAGGCCCCTAACTATGGCTACACCTTC. Residues: CATSLQAPNYGYTF.

This clone has just one count. The chain couples TRBV27 to TRBJ1-2; TRBD1 aligns across 10 bases. The CDR3 consists of 16 residues. The germline gives CDR1 MNHEY, CDR2 SMNVEV (reference sequence). Losses at the gene ends were 3 bases for V and 5 bases for J; bases not matched to a gene: 9. The CDR3 region is CASSFVEGQGIYGYTF. The DNA of the CDR3 is TGTGCCAGCAGTTTTGTAGAGGGACAGGGGATATATGGCTACACCTTC.

The genes are TRBV19 and TRBJ2-7; D gene unclear. The CDR3 loop spans 12 amino acids. V was cut by 3 bases and J by 6 bases, with 9 bases left in between. Germline CDR1 LNHDA, CDR2 SQIVND (reference sequence). CDR3 protein: CASSIPDTEQYF. In nucleotides, the CDR3 is TGTGCCAGTAGTATCCCCGATACCGAGCAGTACTTC.

The chain uses TRBV30 and TRBJ2-1; D is possibly TRBD1 or TRBD2 (5 bases each). Trimming pared 2 bases from V and 16 bases from J, leaving 21 bases between. Germline V lookup: CDR1 GTSNPN, CDR2 SVGIG (reference sequence). This CDR3 is 13 amino acids long. The CDR3 spells CAWSPLVVRGPFF. The CDR3 nucleotides read TGTGCCTGGAGTCCCCTGGTGGTGAGGGGCCCTTTCTTC. The full variable domain, rest sourced from reference TRBV30 and TRBJ2-1, is SQTIHQWPATLVQPVGSPLSLECTVEGTSNPNLYWYRQAAGRGLQLLFYSVGIGQISSEVPQNLSASRPQDRQFILSSKKLLLSDSGFYLCAWSPLVVRGPFFGPGTRLTVL.

Comments on this clone: The likely explanation is a read error, given a far larger clone one base away. Other DNA sequences from this sample encode an identical CDR3 as well. The J gene is TRBJ1-1, the V gene TRBV18; D is unclear. With 2 bases removed from V and 0 bases from J, the gap between germline ends came to 4 bases. This CDR3 has 13 residues. Germline V CDR1 and CDR2: KGHSH, LQKENI. Here the CDR3 DNA reads TGTGCCAGCTCACCAGTGATGAACACTGAAGCTTTCTTT. Translating gives CASSPVMNTEAFF.

This chain links TRBV30 with TRBJ2-3; 8 nucleotides line up with TRBD2. CDR1 and CDR2 (germline): GTSNPN, SVGIG (reference sequence). The CDR3 consists of 16 residues. With 0 bases clipped from V and 2 bases from J, the junction kept 7 bases outside the gene matches. CDR3 sequence reads: CAWSVSGSGVTDTQYF. CDR3 in DNA: TGTGCCTGGAGTGTGAGCGGGAGCGGGGTCACAGATACGCAGTATTTT.

The V call is TRBV19, the J call TRBJ1-4; 11 bases are a match to TRBD1. Germline CDR1 LNHDA, CDR2 SQIVND (reference sequence). V trimming: 7 bases; J trimming: 8 bases; junction bases outside the gene matches: 9. This CDR3 has 15 amino acids. CDR3 amino acids: CASMDRGHVAEKLFF. The CDR3 DNA follows: TGTGCCAGTATGGACAGGGGGCATGTCGCAGAAAAACTGTTTTTT.

The rearrangement joins TRBV5-4 to TRBJ2-3; D not resolved. Germline V CDR1 and CDR2: SGHNT, YYREEE (reference sequence). Trimming removed 0 bases from V and 7 bases from J, with 3 bases in between. This CDR3 has 11 amino acids. CDR3 in DNA: TGTGCCAGCAGCTTGGGCAATACGCAGTATTTT. Protein sequence: CASSLGNTQYF.

This chain joins TRBV19 and TRBJ2-3, with a possible D match to TRBD2 (6 bases). The V end lost 3 bases, the J end lost 2 bases, and 12 bases lay between the germline ends. Germline V gives CDR1 LNHDA, CDR2 SQIVND (reference sequence). This CDR3 has 15 residues. The CDR3 protein is CASSIGGSATDTQYF. CDR3 bases: TGTGCCAGTAGTATTGGGGGGAGTGCCACAGATACGCAGTATTTT.

The genes are TRBV28 and TRBJ1-2; D not resolved. V lost 7 bases and J 0 bases, leaving 18 bases between the germline ends. Germline assignment: CDR1 MDHEN and CDR2 SYDVKM. The CDR3 extends over 16 amino acids. CDR3 amino acids: CASNPAVAAANYGYTF. The CDR3 coding sequence is TGTGCCAGCAATCCCGCGGTCGCAGCAGCTAACTATGGCTACACCTTC.

The chain couples TRBV27 to TRBJ1-4, with 7 bases that match TRBD1. The trim removed 2 bases at V and 6 bases at J, leaving 6 bases unmatched. The CDR3 runs 15 residues. From germline, CDR1 is MNHEY and CDR2 SMNVEV (reference sequence). The CDR3: CASSLPTGVDEKLFF. In nucleotides, the CDR3 is TGTGCCAGCAGTTTACCTACAGGGGTTGATGAAAAACTGTTTTTT.

The rearrangement links TRBV10-1 to TRBJ1-4; 7 bases are a match to TRBD1. The germline gives CDR1 WNHNN, CDR2 SYGVQD (reference sequence). CDR3 length equals 15 residues. The V and J ends lost 3 bases and 1 base, in that order; junction bases with no gene match: 2. The CDR3 sequence: CASSEQGRTNEKLFF. The CDR3 coding sequence is TGCGCCAGCAGTGAACAGGGGCGAACTAATGAAAAACTGTTTTTT.

This chain links TRBV19 with TRBJ1-1; D remains ambiguous. Germline loops: CDR1 LNHDA, CDR2 SQIVND (reference sequence). V gave up 0 bases and J gave up 4 bases, with 12 bases separating them. This CDR3 spans 15 amino acids. The CDR3 protein is CASSIEGSWRTEAFF. CDR3 bases: TGTGCCAGTAGTATAGAGGGCAGCTGGCGCACTGAAGCTTTCTTT.

J is TRBJ1-2 and V is TRBV6-4, with TRBD1 matching over 7 bases. In germline, CDR1 is MRHNA, CDR2 SNTAGT. The CDR3 consists of 16 residues. V lost 2 bases to trimming and J lost 4 bases; unmatched junction nucleotides: 10. The CDR3 bases are TGTGCCAGCAGTGACCCCGACAGGGTCCCTCTCTATGGCTACACCTTC. Translation gives CASSDPDRVPLYGYTF.

V usage is TRBV10-2 and J usage is TRBJ2-1, with D possibly being TRBD1 (5 bases). Per the germline V gene, CDR1 is WSHSY and CDR2 is SAAADI. V was clipped by 3 bases and J by 9 bases, with 9 bases between them. The CDR3 runs 12 residues. The CDR3: CASSDDSPEQFF. In nucleotides, the CDR3 is TGCGCCAGCAGTGATGACAGCCCTGAGCAGTTCTTC.

The rearrangement uses TRBV5-1 and TRBJ2-2, with D possibly being TRBD1 (6 bases). The germline V gene encodes CDR1 SGHRS and CDR2 YFSETQ. This CDR3 is 15 amino acids long. V was shortened by 0 bases and J by 4 bases, with 10 bases between the two germline ends. The CDR3 reads CASSLGQAITGELFF. For the CDR3, the DNA is TGCGCCAGCAGCTTGGGACAGGCGATCACCGGGGAGCTGTTTTTT.

The J gene is TRBJ1-1, the V gene TRBV5-1; 9 bases are a match to TRBD1. The trim removed 9 bases at V and 1 base at J, leaving 7 bases unmatched. Per the germline V gene, CDR1 is SGHRS and CDR2 is YFSETQ. The CDR3 has 14 residues. The CDR3 spells CATKQGAANTEAFF. In nucleotides, the CDR3 is TGCGCCACTAAACAGGGGGCGGCGAACACTGAAGCTTTCTTT.